A selection of T cell receptor beta chains follows, all from one sample in a study of blood T cells in healthy people across ages. MiXCR was run by TCRdb on the 5' RACE reads, yielding one entry per CDR3 protein. The sample has more than 650,000 distinct CDR3 sequences, roughly 24% seen once. This sample also belongs to another study, concerning T cells of mothers and their children.

The specimen sequenced was blood. All receptors come from a boy younger than 18 in good health. CDR3s include the opening cysteine and the closing phenylalanine or tryptophan. Each record gives: clone size, V gene, D gene, CDR3 protein. D genes are given only for firm matches. The listing skips clone size in some rows; elsewhere it reads once, few, many or a size class.

size: NA
V: TRBV20-1
D: NA
CDR3: CSARVTVLGNTEAFF

size: NA
V: TRBV18
D: NA
CDR3: CASSLDSKNIQYF

size: few
V: TRBV9
D: TRBD2
CDR3: CASSVEGTKGGLSSYNEQFF

size: few
V: TRBV7-6
D: TRBD1
CDR3: CASSRDRGNNYEQYF

size: many
V: TRBV2
D: TRBD2
CDR3: CASGGLAKETQYF

size: once
V: TRBV20-1
D: TRBD2
CDR3: CSARDPSGGLRAEQFF

size: many
V: TRBV29-1
D: TRBD1
CDR3: CSVERPGQGAKQYGYTF

size: few
V: TRBV12-3/TRBV12-4
D: NA
CDR3: CASSLGGSRADTQYF

size: NA
V: TRBV9
D: TRBD2
CDR3: CASSSSGGAYEQFF

size: few
V: TRBV6-5
D: TRBD2
CDR3: CASSRLAGSNEQFF

size: NA
V: TRBV5-1
D: NA
CDR3: CASSSERGANVLTF

size: NA
V: TRBV20-1
D: TRBD1
CDR3: CSATRTGADTGELFF

size: NA
V: TRBV12-3/TRBV12-4
D: TRBD2
CDR3: CASSFALAGRYEQYF

size: NA
V: TRBV23-1
D: NA
CDR3: CASSQYDSPGETQYF

size: few
V: TRBV28
D: NA
CDR3: CASSFSSIYGYTF

size: few
V: TRBV6-5
D: TRBD1
CDR3: CASTRGTGAGAEAFF

size: few
V: TRBV7-2
D: TRBD2
CDR3: CASSLTSGGAWETQYF

size: many
V: TRBV3-1
D: NA
CDR3: CASSFLYNEQFF

size: NA
V: TRBV11-2
D: NA
CDR3: CASSRGRRPETQYF

size: NA
V: TRBV5-1
D: TRBD2
CDR3: CASSLLGGGDPYEQYF

size: few
V: TRBV3-1
D: NA
CDR3: CASSQEAGYVDEQFF

size: few
V: TRBV20-1
D: NA
CDR3: CSAYSDRRNTEAFF

size: NA
V: TRBV20-1
D: NA
CDR3: CSAPVAGLNTGELFF

size: once
V: TRBV18
D: NA
CDR3: CASSPGPGPHEQYF

size: NA
V: TRBV30
D: NA
CDR3: CAWRVTALNTEAFF

size: few
V: TRBV7-8
D: TRBD2
CDR3: CASSLTRGPRGDQYF

size: NA
V: TRBV30
D: NA
CDR3: CAWGNGAGSSGANVLTF

size: NA
V: TRBV20-1
D: NA
CDR3: CSATYPQGWAKNIQYF

size: NA
V: TRBV12-3/TRBV12-4
D: NA
CDR3: CASSGARGYTF

size: NA
V: TRBV18
D: TRBD2
CDR3: CASSPSTSGSTDTQYF

size: NA
V: TRBV29-1
D: TRBD2
CDR3: CSVGLAGGNSYEQYF

size: NA
V: TRBV12-5
D: TRBD1
CDR3: CASGWSEVGEQGAREKLFF

size: NA
V: TRBV30
D: TRBD1
CDR3: CAWSVQGAQGEQFF

size: NA
V: TRBV4-3
D: NA
CDR3: CASNLLGRNEQFF

size: few
V: TRBV27
D: NA
CDR3: CASSFVGANNEQFF

size: NA
V: TRBV10-3
D: NA
CDR3: CAISQGRDYGYTF

size: few
V: TRBV5-1
D: TRBD2
CDR3: CASSPRTSGDYNEQFF

size: NA
V: TRBV19
D: NA
CDR3: CASTPRALTEAFF

size: NA
V: TRBV10-2
D: NA
CDR3: CASSDARQYLNNEQFF

size: NA
V: TRBV7-6
D: NA
CDR3: CASSSAGPPDTQYF

size: NA
V: TRBV6-5
D: TRBD2
CDR3: CASRAGGTGELFF

size: NA
V: TRBV4-2
D: TRBD1
CDR3: CASSPPTGTGVGRQETQYF

size: NA
V: TRBV7-9
D: TRBD1
CDR3: CASSRRTGREKLFF

size: NA
V: TRBV4-1
D: NA
CDR3: CASRRGVLDQRENSPLHF

size: NA
V: TRBV9
D: TRBD1
CDR3: CASSVDMGYRGTEAFF

size: NA
V: TRBV2
D: NA
CDR3: CASSEGWSTDTQYF

size: few
V: TRBV18
D: NA
CDR3: CASSPPGGPEQFF

size: few
V: TRBV6-5
D: NA
CDR3: CASSYSIGVGYTF

size: few
V: TRBV5-1
D: NA
CDR3: CASSLQGPTTEAFF

size: many
V: TRBV5-1
D: TRBD2
CDR3: CASSPGTSGQETQYF